This is a list of T cell receptor beta chains from one sample in a study of graft-versus-host responses after intestinal transplantation. These receptors are not linked to any known antigen. TCRdb's table, derived via immunoSEQ multiplex PCR, lists solely in-frame clones and lacks some. This sample has tens of thousands of clones, with roughly 90% found just once. Source: unstimulated CD4+ T cells sorted from spleen or lymph node cells, taken before intestinal transplant. These receptor sequences come from a human donor who received an intestinal transplant. CDR3s include the opening cysteine and the closing phenylalanine or tryptophan. The order of the fields is J gene, V gene, CDR3 protein.

>TRBJ2-5|TRBV6-1
CASSQPTETQYF
>.|TRBV27
CASIARDRRGRVAEQYF
>TRBJ1-3|TRBV2
CATQAVSGNTIYF
>TRBJ2-6|TRBV5-1
CASSIQSSGANVLTF
>TRBJ2-2|TRBV9
CASSTRQGTTGELFF
>TRBJ2-1|TRBV28
CASSGTPHGTSGSARYNEQFF
>TRBJ2-3|TRBV19
CASGLARTDTQYF
>TRBJ2-1|TRBV7-7
CASSLSSSGWNEQFF
>TRBJ2-1|TRBV11-3
CASSLYRWNEQFF
>TRBJ2-3|TRBV12-5
CASGSGQYPDTQYF
>TRBJ2-7|TRBV5-1
CASSLDSRGQVPYEQYF
>TRBJ1-2|TRBV10-2
CASSEGSYYGYTF
>TRBJ2-1|TRBV7-8
CASSEQKNEQFF